Presented here are 8 T cell receptor beta chains from one specimen sequenced in a study of T cell repertoires and HLA-DP antigens. Libraries were prepared by immunoSEQ multiplex PCR; TCRdb keeps only in-frame clonotypes and omits some of them. The sample holds approximately 86,000 clones; about nine tenths are singletons and the top ten take around 1.7%. Antigen specificity for these receptors is unknown. Material: CD4+ T cells from PBMCs. These receptors were obtained from a man aged 50-59 years in good health and CMV-seronegative.

The rearrangement uses TRBV29-1 and TRBJ2-5, with D perhaps TRBD2 (5 bases). This CDR3 has 13 amino acids. The germline CDR1 and CDR2 sequences are SQVTM and ANQGSEA. Trimming removed 5 bases at V and 0 bases at J, with 10 bases between. The CDR3 region is CSVHGLYQETQYF. DNA for the CDR3: TGCAGCGTTCACGGACTGTACCAAGAGACCCAGTACTTC.

The V and J genes are TRBV27 and TRBJ2-5; a possible D gene is TRBD1 (5 bases). The V gene's germline CDR1 is MNHEY and CDR2 SMNVEV (reference sequence). With 4 bases removed from V and 1 base from J, the gap between germline ends came to 10 bases. CDR3 length equals 14 residues. The CDR3 DNA sequence: TGTGCCAGCAGTTCAAGACAGCTCCAAGAGACCCAGTACTTC. Residues: CASSSRQLQETQYF.

The genes are TRBV7-2 and TRBJ1-2; D is unresolved. V lost 2 bases, J lost 0 bases, and 4 bases lay in between. The CDR3 covers 13 residues. Per germline, CDR1 SGHTA and CDR2 FQGNSA. CDR3 nucleotide sequence: TGTGCCAGCAGCTTACCACCTAACTATGGCTACACCTTC. Its protein is CASSLPPNYGYTF.

The gene calls are TRBV28 and TRBJ1-4; D is perhaps TRBD1 (5 bases). The germline gives CDR1 MDHEN, CDR2 SYDVKM. V lost 6 bases and J lost 4, with 15 bases in between. This CDR3 spans 15 amino acids. DNA for the CDR3: TGTGCCAGCAGGGGCGGACATCGGCGTAATGAAAAACTGTTTTTT. Amino acids: CASRGGHRRNEKLFF.

This chain joins TRBV25-1 and TRBJ1-2, with D perhaps TRBD1 (5 bases). The CDR3 totals 12 residues. Germline CDR1 reads MGHDK; CDR2 reads SYGVNS. With 2 bases removed from V and 10 bases from J, the gap between germline ends came to 11 bases. The CDR3 spells CASSENRLHYTF. CDR3 bases: TGTGCCAGCAGTGAAAACAGGTTACACTACACCTTC.

The J gene is TRBJ1-2, the V gene TRBV6-5, with D possibly TRBD1 on 6 matching bases. V lost 11 bases and J lost 1, with 20 bases in between. The CDR3 contains 15 residues. Looked up from germline, CDR1 is MNHEY and CDR2 is SVGAGI. In DNA, the CDR3 is TGTGCCTCCTTTGGAATAGGGGGATTTAACTATGGCTACACCTTC. Encoded protein: CASFGIGGFNYGYTF.

The chain employs TRBV18 and TRBJ2-1; no clear D. The length of the CDR3 is 13 residues. CDR1 KGHSH and CDR2 LQKENI come from the germline V gene. Trimming took off 0 bases at V and 4 bases at J, with 4 bases between the two ends. CDR3 sequence (DNA): TGTGCCAGCTCACCACCAGTATACAATGAGCAGTTCTTC. Its protein is CASSPPVYNEQFF.

This clone appeared a single time. This chain links TRBV6-5 with TRBJ1-6, with D perhaps TRBD1 (5 bases). Germline CDR1 MNHEY, CDR2 SVGAGI. Trimming left V 6 bases short and J 7 bases short, with 16 bases between. The length of the CDR3 is 15 residues. The CDR3 coding sequence is TGTGCCAGCAGGGCCCGGGGGGTTCAGAATTCACCCCTCCACTTT. Its protein is CASRARGVQNSPLHF.